One and the same sample provided the 22 T cell receptor beta chains below, sequenced in a study of T cells in Graves' hyperthyroidism and ophthalmopathy. There were TCR beta CDR3 regions amplified from RNA transcripts. The HTBI primer set served for first-round RT-PCR of the TCR CDR3. TCRdb ran MiXCR on the multiplex PCR reads and lists one entry per CDR3 protein. Here the sample spans about 580,000 distinct CDR3 sequences, roughly 46% being singletons. Sequencing was performed on peripheral blood or thyroid tissue (not recorded which). These receptors originate from a woman between 18 and 30 years old with Graves' hyperthyroidism.

This chain uses TRBV7-2 with TRBJ2-7, with a possible D match to TRBD2 (6 bases). V lost 5 bases and J 7 bases, leaving 18 bases between the germline ends. Per germline, CDR1 SGHTA and CDR2 FQGNSA. There are 14 residues in the CDR3. The CDR3 DNA reads as TGTGCCAGCAGCCTCGCCGGGAGAGGTGAGGAGCAGTACTTC. This encodes CASSLAGRGEEQYF.

The chain links TRBV29-1 to TRBJ2-5; tentative D call: TRBD2 (5 bases). V lost 4 bases, J lost 5 bases, and 11 bases lay in between. Looked up from germline, CDR1 is SQVTM and CDR2 is ANQGSEA. This CDR3 has 12 amino acids. CDR3 sequence (DNA): TGCAGCGTTGGAGGGCTAGGGGAGACCCAGTACTTC. This sequence encodes CSVGGLGETQYF.

The chain uses TRBV10-3 and TRBJ2-5; 9 bases agree with TRBD2. The CDR3 spans 14 residues. V lost 8 bases, J lost 4 bases, and 8 bases stayed unmatched. Germline CDR1 and CDR2: ENHRY and SYGVKD. The CDR3 protein is CAIAAAGGPETQYF. The CDR3 DNA follows: TGTGCCATCGCTGCCGCGGGAGGGCCAGAGACCCAGTACTTC.

V gene TRBV25-1 combines with J gene TRBJ1-1; a possible D gene is TRBD1 (6 bases). The CDR3 has 14 amino acids. Trimming took off 3 bases at V and 4 bases at J, with 12 bases between the two ends. CDR1 and CDR2 (germline): MGHDK, SYGVNS. The CDR3 spells CASSEGAGGTEAFF. CDR3 in DNA: TGTGCCAGCAGTGAGGGGGCGGGCGGCACTGAAGCTTTCTTT.

This clonotype was found a few times. This chain connects TRBV7-9 to TRBJ2-3; possible D gene TRBD1, 6 bases. V dropped 5 bases and J dropped 1 base, with 10 bases sitting between them. The CDR3 contains 14 residues. In germline, CDR1 is SEHNR, CDR2 FQNEAQ (reference sequence). The CDR3 sequence: CASSPGHRTDTQYF. The CDR3 DNA reads TGTGCCAGCAGCCCGGGACACCGCACAGATACGCAGTATTTT.

The table lists this clonotype with many counts. The chain links TRBV20-1 to TRBJ1-1; 9 bases are shared with TRBD1. The J segment lost 5 bases and the V segment lost 4 bases, leaving 5 bases of the junction unmatched. Germline assignment: CDR1 DFQATT and CDR2 SNEGSKA (reference sequence). This CDR3 contains 13 residues. CDR3 amino acids: CSATDRGWTEAFF. The CDR3 coding sequence is TGCAGTGCTACCGACAGGGGGTGGACTGAAGCTTTCTTT.

The V call is TRBV29-1, the J call TRBJ2-3; D unclear. In germline, CDR1 is SQVTM, CDR2 ANQGSEA. Between the trimmed V and J ends, which lost 5 bases and 3 bases, there was a span of 6 bases. The length of the CDR3 is 11 residues. CDR3 residues: CSVRATDTQYF. CDR3 bases: TGCAGCGTTCGAGCGACAGATACGCAGTATTTT.

The chain carries TRBV15 and TRBJ2-6; D uncertain. The V and J ends lost 4 bases and 4 bases respectively, with 17 bases between them. CDR1 is LNHNV, CDR2 YYDKDF, per germline (reference sequence). The CDR3 is 17 residues long. In DNA, the CDR3 is TGTGCCACCAGCAAAGCAGGCGCGAACACCGGGGCCAACGTCCTGACTTTC. Its translation is CATSKAGANTGANVLTF.

This clonotype was observed many times. The V and J genes are TRBV2 and TRBJ2-7; D ambiguous. With 8 bases removed from V and 1 base from J, the gap between germline ends came to 15 bases. The CDR3 loop spans 14 amino acids. Germline assignment: CDR1 SNHLY and CDR2 FYNNEI. The CDR3 DNA sequence: TGTGCCAGCCGTTCCCGGACCGCTTCCTACGAGCAGTACTTC. This encodes CASRSRTASYEQYF.

Comments on this clonotype: A much bigger clone sits one base away, suggesting this may be a read error. This chain connects TRBV6-5 to TRBJ2-2, with D possibly matching TRBD1 (5 bases). This CDR3 comprises 15 residues. V shed 4 bases and J shed 4 bases, with 13 bases lying between them. Germline CDR1 is MNHEY and CDR2 is SVGAGI. The CDR3 bases are TGTGCCAGCAGTTGCTCAGGGCAGATCACCGGGGAGCTGTTTTTT. This translates into CASSCSGQITGELFF.

This clonotype was seen ten or more times. The genes are TRBV20-1 and TRBJ1-1; the match to TRBD1 covers 10 bases. The CDR3 sequence is 15 residues long. J gave up 2 bases and V 3 bases, and 6 bases lay outside the gene matches. Germline V gives CDR1 DFQATT, CDR2 SNEGSKA (reference sequence). The CDR3 bases are TGCAGTGCTAGTGACGGGACAGGGGTTAACACTGAAGCTTTCTTT. Encoded protein: CSASDGTGVNTEAFF.

V gene TRBV29-1 combines with J gene TRBJ1-4; TRBD1 is a possible D gene (5 bases). With 3 bases removed from V and 8 bases from J, the gap between germline ends came to 7 bases. CDR3 length: 11 amino acids. Germline CDR1 is SQVTM and CDR2 is ANQGSEA. CDR3 protein: CSVEGDEKLFF. The CDR3 nucleotides read TGCAGCGTTGAGGGGGACGAAAAACTGTTTTTT.

Regarding this clonotype: At one end, the junction sequence differs from germline, possibly due to a read error. The chain employs TRBV5-5 and TRBJ1-2; D remains ambiguous. This CDR3 comprises 15 residues. CDR1 and CDR2 from the germline V gene are SGHKS and YYEKEE (reference sequence). CDR3 DNA: TGCGCCAGCAGCTTGGATGTGGGCGGAAACTATGGCTACACCTTC. Its protein product is CASSLDVGGNYGYTF.

This rearrangement joins TRBV12-3 or TRBV12-4 to TRBJ2-2, with TRBD2 matching 8 bases. V was pared by 8 bases and J by 7 bases, with 9 bases of the junction left unmatched. The CDR3 length is 14 residues. DNA for the CDR3: TGTGCCAGCTCCTCGGCCCGGGAGGGCGGGGAGCTGTTTTTT. Translated: CASSSAREGGELFF.

This clonotype was picked up one time. The chain is built from TRBV7-9 and TRBJ2-7, with 10 bases aligning to TRBD2. The DNA end is more similar to TRBJ2-1, so the J call may be wrong. CDR3 length: 17 amino acids. CDR1 and CDR2 (germline): SEHNR, FQNEAQ (reference sequence). The CDR3 coding sequence is TGTGCCAGCAGCCAAGATCTTCCTAGCGGGAGTATGGATGAGCAGTTCTTC. Translating gives CASSQDLPSGSMDEQFF.

This clonotype occurred a few times. The genes are TRBV27 and TRBJ2-7, with 7 bases identical to TRBD1. The CDR3 has 15 amino acids. Unmatched junction bases numbered 11, after V lost 8 bases and J lost 1 base. Germline CDR1 reads MNHEY; CDR2 reads SMNVEV (reference sequence). The CDR3 loop is CASGTGALASYEQYF. DNA for the CDR3: TGTGCCAGCGGAACAGGGGCCCTAGCATCCTACGAGCAGTACTTC.

This CDR3 reads CAISQDGAGVQPQHF. Here the CDR3 DNA reads TGTGCCATCAGCCAAGATGGGGCAGGGGTTCAGCCCCAGCATTTT. The chain is built from TRBV10-3 and TRBJ1-5; a weak D match, TRBD1 (6 bases). V gave up 6 bases and J gave up 6 bases, with 18 bases separating them. CDR3 size: 15 residues. Germline V gene sequence: CDR1 ENHRY, CDR2 SYGVKD.

This clonotype was recorded many times. The CDR3 region has the DNA TGTGCCAGCAGCTTTGTAGTTTGGAATGGCTACACCTTC. Translated, it gives CASSFVVWNGYTF. V and J are TRBV13 and TRBJ1-2; no reliable D call. This CDR3 is 13 amino acids long. Germline V gene data show CDR1 as PRHDT and CDR2 as FYEKMQ (reference sequence). Trimming cost V 3 bases and J 6 bases, with 11 bases left between them.

This clonotype was counted once. The chain is built from TRBV13 and TRBJ2-4; 10 positions match TRBD2. The V segment lost 7 bases and the J segment 1 base; nucleotides outside the gene matches: 13. Germline CDR1 PRHDT, CDR2 FYEKMQ (reference sequence). This CDR3 has 18 amino acids. CDR3 sequence: CASKVRAGGPEAKNIQYF. The DNA of the CDR3 is TGTGCCAGCAAGGTTAGAGCGGGAGGGCCTGAGGCCAAAAACATTCAGTACTTC.

This clonotype was counted ten times or more. V and J are TRBV29-1 and TRBJ2-5; no clear D gene. This CDR3 comprises 12 residues. Germline CDR1 reads SQVTM; CDR2 reads ANQGSEA. V shed 3 bases and J shed 5 bases, with 10 bases lying between them. Here the CDR3 reads CSVDSTVETQYF. The CDR3, as DNA: TGCAGCGTTGATTCGACGGTGGAGACCCAGTACTTC.

This clonotype was seen a handful of times. The CDR3 loop is CSATKTAQGTDTQYF. In DNA form, the CDR3 reads TGCAGTGCTACTAAGACAGCCCAAGGCACAGATACGCAGTATTTT. The rearrangement links TRBV20-1 to TRBJ2-3; D is possibly TRBD1 (5 bases). CDR1 is DFQATT and CDR2 is SNEGSKA in the germline V gene (reference sequence). The CDR3 has 15 residues. Trimming took off 4 bases at V and 1 base at J, with 15 bases between the two ends.

The chain couples TRBV7-6 to TRBJ1-6, with 7 bases fitting TRBD1. Losses at the gene ends were 4 bases for V and 10 bases for J; bases not matched to a gene: 10. CDR3 size: 15 residues. Germline loops: CDR1 SGHVS, CDR2 FNYEAQ. CDR3 sequence: CASSSGRGQESPLHF. Written as DNA, the CDR3 is TGTGCCAGCAGCTCTGGGAGGGGGCAAGAATCACCCCTCCACTTT.